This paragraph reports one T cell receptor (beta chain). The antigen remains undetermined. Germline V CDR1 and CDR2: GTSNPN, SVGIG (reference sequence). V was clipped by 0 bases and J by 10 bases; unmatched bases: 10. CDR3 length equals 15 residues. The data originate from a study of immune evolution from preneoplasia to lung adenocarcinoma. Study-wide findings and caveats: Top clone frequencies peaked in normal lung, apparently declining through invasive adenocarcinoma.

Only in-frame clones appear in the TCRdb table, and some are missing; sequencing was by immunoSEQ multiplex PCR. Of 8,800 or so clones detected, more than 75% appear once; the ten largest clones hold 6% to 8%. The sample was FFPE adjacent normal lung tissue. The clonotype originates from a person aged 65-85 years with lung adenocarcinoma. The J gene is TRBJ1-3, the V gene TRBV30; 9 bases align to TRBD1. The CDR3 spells CAWSVPRTGAKTIYF. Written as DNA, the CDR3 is TGTGCCTGGAGTGTTCCCCGGACAGGGGCGAAGACCATATATTTT.